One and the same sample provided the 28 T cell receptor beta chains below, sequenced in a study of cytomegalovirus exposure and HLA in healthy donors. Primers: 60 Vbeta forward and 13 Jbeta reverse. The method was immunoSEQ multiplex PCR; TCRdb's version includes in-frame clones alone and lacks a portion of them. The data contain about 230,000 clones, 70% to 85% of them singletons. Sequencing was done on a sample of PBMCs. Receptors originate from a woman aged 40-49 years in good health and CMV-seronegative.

CDR3 in amino acids: CATSRDHRGETQYF. The CDR3 bases are TGTGCCACCAGCAGAGATCATAGGGGAGAGACCCAGTACTTC. This sequence joins TRBV15 and TRBJ2-5, with D maybe TRBD1 (5 bases). This CDR3 comprises 14 residues. V gave up 0 bases and J gave up 4 bases, with 9 bases separating them. Germline assignment: CDR1 LNHNV and CDR2 YYDKDF (reference sequence).

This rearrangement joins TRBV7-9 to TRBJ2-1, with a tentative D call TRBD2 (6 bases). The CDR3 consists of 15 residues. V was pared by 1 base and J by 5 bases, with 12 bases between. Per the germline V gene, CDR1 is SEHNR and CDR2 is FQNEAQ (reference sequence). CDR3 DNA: TGTGCCAGCAGCTTAGTCGGGGACTCTCACAATGAGCAGTTCTTC. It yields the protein CASSLVGDSHNEQFF. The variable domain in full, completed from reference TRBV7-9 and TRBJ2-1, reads DTGVSQNPRHKITKRGQNVTFRCDPISEHNRLYWYRQTLGQGPEFLTYFQNEAQLEKSRLLSDRFSAERPKGSFSTLEIQRTEQGDSAMYLCASSLVGDSHNEQFFGPGTRLTVL.

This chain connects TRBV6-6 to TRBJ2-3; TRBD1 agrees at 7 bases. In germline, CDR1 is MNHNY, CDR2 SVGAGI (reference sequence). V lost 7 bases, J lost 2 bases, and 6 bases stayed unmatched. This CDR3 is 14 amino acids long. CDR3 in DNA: TGTGCCAGCATAGAGGGGGCCCCCACAGATACGCAGTATTTT. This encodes CASIEGAPTDTQYF.

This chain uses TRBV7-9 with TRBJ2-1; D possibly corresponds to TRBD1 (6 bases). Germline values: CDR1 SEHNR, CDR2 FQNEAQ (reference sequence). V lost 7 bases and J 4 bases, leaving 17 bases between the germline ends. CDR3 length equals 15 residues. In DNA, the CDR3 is TGTGCCAGCACACCTTCCGGGACACCTTACAATGAGCAGTTCTTC. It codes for CASTPSGTPYNEQFF.

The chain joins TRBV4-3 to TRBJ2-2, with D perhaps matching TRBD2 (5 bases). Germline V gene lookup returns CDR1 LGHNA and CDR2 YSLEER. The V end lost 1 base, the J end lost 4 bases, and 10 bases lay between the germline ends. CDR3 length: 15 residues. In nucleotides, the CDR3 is TGCGCCAGCAGCCAAGTTCAAGAGGGCACCGGGGAGCTGTTTTTT. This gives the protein CASSQVQEGTGELFF.

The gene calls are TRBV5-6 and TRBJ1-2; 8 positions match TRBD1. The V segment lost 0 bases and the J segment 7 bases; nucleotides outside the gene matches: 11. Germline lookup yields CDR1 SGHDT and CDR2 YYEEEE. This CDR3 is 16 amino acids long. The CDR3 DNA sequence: TGTGCCAGCAGCTTGGGGGGACAGGCCCCCCCCTCTGGCTACACCTTC. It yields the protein CASSLGGQAPPSGYTF.

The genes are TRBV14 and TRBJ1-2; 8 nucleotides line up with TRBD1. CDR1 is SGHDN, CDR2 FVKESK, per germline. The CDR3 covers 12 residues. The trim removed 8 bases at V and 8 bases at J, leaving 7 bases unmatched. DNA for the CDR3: TGTGCCAGCGGACAGGGATCGGGGGGCTACACCTTC. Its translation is CASGQGSGGYTF.

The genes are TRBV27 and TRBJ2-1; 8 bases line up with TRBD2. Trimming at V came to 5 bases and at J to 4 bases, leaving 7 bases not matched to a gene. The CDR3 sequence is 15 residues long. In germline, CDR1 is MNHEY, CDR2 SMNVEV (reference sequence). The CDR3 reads CASSNAGGGYNEQFF. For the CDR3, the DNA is TGTGCCAGCAGTAATGCGGGGGGCGGGTACAATGAGCAGTTCTTC.

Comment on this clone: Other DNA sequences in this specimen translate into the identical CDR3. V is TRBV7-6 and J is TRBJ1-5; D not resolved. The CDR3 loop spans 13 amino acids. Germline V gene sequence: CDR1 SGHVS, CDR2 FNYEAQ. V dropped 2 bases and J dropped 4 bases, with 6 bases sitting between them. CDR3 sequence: CASSLTGNQPQHF. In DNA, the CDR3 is TGTGCCAGCAGCTTAACGGGAAATCAGCCCCAGCATTTT.

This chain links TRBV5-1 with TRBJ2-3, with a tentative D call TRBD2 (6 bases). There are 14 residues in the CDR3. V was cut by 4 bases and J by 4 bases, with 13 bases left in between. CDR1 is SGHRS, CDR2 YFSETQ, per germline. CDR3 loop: CASSGGVPPDTQYF. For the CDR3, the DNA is TGCGCCAGCAGCGGCGGGGTTCCCCCAGATACGCAGTATTTT.

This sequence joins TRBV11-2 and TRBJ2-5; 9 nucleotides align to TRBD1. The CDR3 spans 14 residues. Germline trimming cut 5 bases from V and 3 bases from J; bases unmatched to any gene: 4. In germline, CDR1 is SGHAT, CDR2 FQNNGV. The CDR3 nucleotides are TGTGCCAGCAGCCCTGGACAGGGGAAAGAGACCCAGTACTTC. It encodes CASSPGQGKETQYF.

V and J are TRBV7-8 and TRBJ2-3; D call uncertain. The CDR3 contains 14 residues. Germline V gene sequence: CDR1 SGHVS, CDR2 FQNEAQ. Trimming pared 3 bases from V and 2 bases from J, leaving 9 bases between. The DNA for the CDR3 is TGTGCCAGCAGCTTCCGAGACAACACAGATACGCAGTATTTT. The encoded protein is CASSFRDNTDTQYF.

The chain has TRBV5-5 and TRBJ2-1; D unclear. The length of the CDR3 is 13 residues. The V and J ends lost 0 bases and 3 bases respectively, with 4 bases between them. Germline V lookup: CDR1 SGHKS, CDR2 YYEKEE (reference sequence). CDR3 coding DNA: TGTGCCAGCAGCTTGGCCCTCTACAATGAGCAGTTCTTC. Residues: CASSLALYNEQFF.

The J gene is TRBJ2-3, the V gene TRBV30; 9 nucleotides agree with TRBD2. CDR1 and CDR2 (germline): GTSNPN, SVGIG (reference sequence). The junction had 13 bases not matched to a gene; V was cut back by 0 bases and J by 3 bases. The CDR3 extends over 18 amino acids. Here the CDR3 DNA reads TGTGCCTGGAGTGTAAGCGCGGGGGGGCCGGTGTTGACAGATACGCAGTATTTT. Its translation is CAWSVSAGGPVLTDTQYF. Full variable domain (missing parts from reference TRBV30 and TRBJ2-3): SQTIHQWPATLVQPVGSPLSLECTVEGTSNPNLYWYRQAAGRGLQLLFYSVGIGQISSEVPQNLSASRPQDRQFILSSKKLLLSDSGFYLCAWSVSAGGPVLTDTQYFGPGTRLTVL.

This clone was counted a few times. The CDR3 sequence: CASIRQGEKLFF. DNA of the CDR3: TGTGCCAGCATCCGGCAGGGCGAAAAACTGTTTTTT. The rearrangement joins TRBV6-5 to TRBJ1-4, with TRBD1 as a possible D gene (5 bases). Germline V gene sequence: CDR1 MNHEY, CDR2 SVGAGI. CDR3 size: 12 residues. Trimming removed 7 bases from V and 8 bases from J, with 11 bases in between.

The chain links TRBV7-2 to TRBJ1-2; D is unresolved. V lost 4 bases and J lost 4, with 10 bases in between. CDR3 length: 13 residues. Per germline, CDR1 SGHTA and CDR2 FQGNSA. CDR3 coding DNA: TGTGCCAGCAGCTCCGACACCGTCTATGGCTACACCTTC. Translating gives CASSSDTVYGYTF.

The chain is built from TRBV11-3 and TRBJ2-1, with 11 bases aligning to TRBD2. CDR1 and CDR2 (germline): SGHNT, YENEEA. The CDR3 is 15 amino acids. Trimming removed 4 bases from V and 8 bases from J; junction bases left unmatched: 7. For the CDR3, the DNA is TGTGCCAGCAGCTCAAATAGCGGGGGGGCCGATGAGCAGTTCTTC. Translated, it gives CASSSNSGGADEQFF.

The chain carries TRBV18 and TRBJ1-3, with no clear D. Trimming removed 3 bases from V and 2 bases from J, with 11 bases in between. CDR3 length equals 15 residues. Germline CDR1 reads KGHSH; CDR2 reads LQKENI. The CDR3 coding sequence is TGTGCCAGCTCACCGATACAAAGAACTGGAAACACCATATATTTT. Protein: CASSPIQRTGNTIYF.

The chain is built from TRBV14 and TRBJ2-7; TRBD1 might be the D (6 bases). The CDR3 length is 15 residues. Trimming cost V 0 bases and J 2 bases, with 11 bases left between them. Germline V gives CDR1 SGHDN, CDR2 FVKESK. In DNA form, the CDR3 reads TGTGCCAGCAGCCAAGATCTGGACAGTACCTACGAGCAGTACTTC. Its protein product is CASSQDLDSTYEQYF.

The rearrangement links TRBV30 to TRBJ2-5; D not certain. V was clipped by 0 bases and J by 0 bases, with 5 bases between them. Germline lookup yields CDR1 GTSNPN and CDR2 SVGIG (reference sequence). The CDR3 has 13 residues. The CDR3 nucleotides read TGTGCCTGGAGTGTACTCCACCAAGAGACCCAGTACTTC. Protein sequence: CAWSVLHQETQYF.

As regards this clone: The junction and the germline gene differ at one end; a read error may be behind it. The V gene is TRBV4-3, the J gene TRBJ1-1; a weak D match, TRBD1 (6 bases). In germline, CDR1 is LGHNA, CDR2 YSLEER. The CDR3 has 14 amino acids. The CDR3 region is CASSKDRSNTEAFF. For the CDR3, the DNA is TGCGCCAGCAGCAAAGACAGGTCAAACACTGAAGCTTTCTTT.

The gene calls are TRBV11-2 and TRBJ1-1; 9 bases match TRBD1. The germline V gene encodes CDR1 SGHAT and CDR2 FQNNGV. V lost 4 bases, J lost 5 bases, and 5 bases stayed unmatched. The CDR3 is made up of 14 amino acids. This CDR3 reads CASSSGQGWTEAFF. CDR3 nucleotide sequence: TGTGCCAGCAGCTCGGGACAGGGATGGACTGAAGCTTTCTTT.

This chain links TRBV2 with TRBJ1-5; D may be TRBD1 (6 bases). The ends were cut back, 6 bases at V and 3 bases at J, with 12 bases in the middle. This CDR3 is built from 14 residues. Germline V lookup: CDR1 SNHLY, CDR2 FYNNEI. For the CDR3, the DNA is TGTGCCAGCAGCGTCGACAGGTACAATCAGCCCCAGCATTTT. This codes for CASSVDRYNQPQHF.

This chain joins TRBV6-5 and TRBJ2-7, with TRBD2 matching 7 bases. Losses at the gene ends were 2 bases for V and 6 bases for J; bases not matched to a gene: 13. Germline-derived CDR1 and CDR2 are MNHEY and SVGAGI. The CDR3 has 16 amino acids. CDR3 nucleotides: TGTGCCAGCAGTTACACGGGCGGTTGGGGGGGTACCGAGCAGTACTTC. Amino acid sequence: CASSYTGGWGGTEQYF.

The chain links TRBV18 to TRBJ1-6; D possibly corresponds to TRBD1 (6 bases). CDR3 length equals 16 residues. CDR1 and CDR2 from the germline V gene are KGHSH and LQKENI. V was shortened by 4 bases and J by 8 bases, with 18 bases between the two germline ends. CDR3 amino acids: CASSQVQGISDSPLHF. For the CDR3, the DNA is TGTGCCAGCTCACAAGTACAGGGTATCTCTGATTCACCCCTCCACTTT.

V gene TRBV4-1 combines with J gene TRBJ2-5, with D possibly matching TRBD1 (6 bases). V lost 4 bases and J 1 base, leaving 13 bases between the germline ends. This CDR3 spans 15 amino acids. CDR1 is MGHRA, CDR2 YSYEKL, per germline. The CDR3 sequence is CASSPRTVGQETQYF. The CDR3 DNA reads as TGCGCCAGCAGCCCACGGACAGTGGGCCAAGAGACCCAGTACTTC.

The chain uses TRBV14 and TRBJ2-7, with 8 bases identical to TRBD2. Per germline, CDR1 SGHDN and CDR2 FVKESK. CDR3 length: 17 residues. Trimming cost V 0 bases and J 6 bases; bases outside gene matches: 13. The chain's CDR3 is CASSQDRAGGIIPEQYF. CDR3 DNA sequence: TGTGCCAGCAGCCAAGATCGGGCGGGGGGCATAATACCCGAGCAGTACTTC.

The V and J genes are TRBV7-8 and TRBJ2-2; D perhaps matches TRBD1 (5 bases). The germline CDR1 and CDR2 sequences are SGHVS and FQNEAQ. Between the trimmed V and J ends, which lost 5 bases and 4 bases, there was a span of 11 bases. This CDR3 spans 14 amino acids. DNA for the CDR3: TGTGCCAGCAGCCCTGATGGGGCCACCGGGGAGCTGTTTTTT. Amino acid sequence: CASSPDGATGELFF.